This T cell receptor beta chain was retrieved from a study of blood T cell repertoires in COVID-19. The ends were cut back, 6 bases at V and 3 bases at J, with 6 bases in the middle. The CDR3 consists of 12 residues. In the authors' methods: By means of reference gene primer amplification, nucleated cell counts were estimated. Method: immunoSEQ multiplex PCR; TCRdb's copy keeps in-frame clones and lacks some. V, J and clone size are those of that table, while D and trimming were read from the DNA. Among under 300,000 clones listed, around 90% were seen once. The clonotype originates from a woman in her 40s who had recovered from COVID-19. This rearrangement joins TRBV12-3 or TRBV12-4 to TRBJ2-1; D gene uncertain. The sequencing sample was made of PBMCs or T cells enriched from blood (not recorded which). The CDR3 bases are TGTGCCAGCAGCCCTCTCTACAATGAGCAGTTCTTC. Protein product: CASSPLYNEQFF.